The 19 T cell receptor beta chains in this list originate from one sample, sequenced in a study of cytomegalovirus exposure and HLA in healthy donors. Primers: 60 Vbeta forward and 13 Jbeta reverse. The repertoire was sequenced with immunoSEQ multiplex PCR; TCRdb's copy has only in-frame clones and lacks some. The sample holds about 140,000 clones, around 82% seen once. The specimen was PBMCs. The receptors shown here come from a man aged 50 to 59 in good health and CMV-seronegative.

The V and J genes are TRBV28 and TRBJ1-1; D not certain. The CDR3 is made up of 16 amino acids. Trimming took 2 bases from V and 0 from J, leaving 13 bases between them. Germline CDR1 is MDHEN and CDR2 is SYDVKM. CDR3 in DNA: TGTGCCAGCAGTTTACCCGGGAACCTCATGAACACTGAAGCTTTCTTT. Residues: CASSLPGNLMNTEAFF.

The chain couples TRBV28 to TRBJ2-1; TRBD1 matches at 7 bases. J gave up 4 bases and V 4 bases, and 16 bases lay outside the gene matches. Germline CDR1 reads MDHEN; CDR2 reads SYDVKM. The CDR3 loop spans 18 amino acids. CDR3 sequence: CASSSYILLGTVYNEQFF. The CDR3 DNA reads TGTGCCAGCAGTTCGTATATTCTCCTCGGGACAGTGTACAATGAGCAGTTCTTC. Filled out from reference TRBV28 and TRBJ2-1, the complete variable domain reads DVKVTQSSRYLVKRTGEKVFLECVQDMDHENMFWYRQDPGLGLRLIYFSYDVKMKEKGDIPEGYSVSREKKERFSLILESASTNQTSMYLCASSSYILLGTVYNEQFFGPGTRLTVL.

There are a few counts of this clone. The chain combines TRBV6-5 with TRBJ2-6; D uncertain. V was clipped by 2 bases and J by 1 base, with 9 bases between them. The germline V gene has CDR1 MNHEY and CDR2 SVGAGI. CDR3 length equals 16 residues. CDR3: CASSYVTVSGANVLTF. CDR3 bases: TGTGCCAGCAGTTACGTCACAGTGTCTGGGGCCAACGTCCTGACTTTC.

This chain links TRBV6-5 with TRBJ2-2; the D is unclear. The V gene's germline CDR1 is MNHEY and CDR2 SVGAGI. The CDR3 has 14 residues. Trimming removed 0 bases from V and 5 bases from J, with 7 bases in between. CDR3 sequence (DNA): TGTGCCAGCAGTTACTCCTTAACTACCGGGGAGCTGTTTTTT. The encoded protein is CASSYSLTTGELFF.

The CDR3 nucleotides are TGTGCCAGCAGCAGAAGGGGGCTTGATACTAATGAAAAACTGTTTTTT. Amino acids: CASSRRGLDTNEKLFF. This sequence joins TRBV21-1 and TRBJ1-4; TRBD1, the D gene given by the table, was not confirmed from the DNA. TRBV21-1 is labeled a pseudogene. This CDR3 region has 16 residues.

This clone was detected only once. V usage is TRBV10-1 and J usage is TRBJ1-2; D ambiguous. Deletions cut 9 bases from V and 3 bases from J, with 8 bases between. Germline V gene data show CDR1 as WNHNN and CDR2 as SYGVQD (reference sequence). The CDR3 has 11 residues. CDR3 DNA: TGCGCCAGATACATGTACTATGGCTACACCTTC. Protein sequence: CARYMYYGYTF.

The V call is TRBV5-1, the J call TRBJ2-2; perhaps TRBD2 as D (5 bases). Trimming took off 0 bases at V and 7 bases at J, with 10 bases between the two ends. The CDR3 spans 14 residues. Germline assignment: CDR1 SGHRS and CDR2 YFSETQ. The CDR3 sequence: CASSLEASLGELFF. The DNA for the CDR3 is TGCGCCAGCAGCTTGGAGGCTAGCCTCGGGGAGCTGTTTTTT.

This clone was counted once. The CDR3: CASSRGTSDSYNEQFF. In DNA form, the CDR3 reads TGCGCCAGCAGCAGGGGGACTAGCGACTCCTACAATGAGCAGTTCTTC. The chain combines TRBV4-1 with TRBJ2-1; 10 bases match TRBD2. CDR3 length equals 16 residues. Germline V lookup: CDR1 MGHRA, CDR2 YSYEKL. With 5 bases clipped from V and 0 bases from J, the junction kept 4 bases outside the gene matches.

The genes are TRBV6-4 and TRBJ2-7; 9 bases map to TRBD1. This CDR3 has 14 amino acids. Germline loops: CDR1 MRHNA, CDR2 SNTAGT. J lost 2 bases, V lost 6 bases, and 5 bases had no gene match. CDR3 in amino acids: CASSLDRGPYEQYF. The CDR3 region has the DNA TGTGCCAGCAGCCTGGACAGGGGCCCCTACGAGCAGTACTTC.

This chain connects TRBV7-9 to TRBJ2-3; D ambiguous. CDR1 is SEHNR, CDR2 FQNEAQ, per germline (reference sequence). Deletions cut 5 bases from V and 4 bases from J, with 19 bases between. CDR3 size: 16 residues. The CDR3 DNA is TGTGCCAGCAGCGAGGCCCCCTCTACCCCATCAGATACGCAGTATTTT. Translating gives CASSEAPSTPSDTQYF.

The chain employs TRBV9 and TRBJ1-3, with TRBD1 matching 7 bases. CDR3 length: 17 amino acids. V shed 4 bases, J shed 0 bases, and the junction held 10 bases outside the gene matches. Germline V CDR1 and CDR2: SGDLS, YYNGEE. CDR3 in DNA: TGTGCCAGCAGCAGCCCGACAGGGCTGAGCTCTGGAAACACCATATATTTT. This codes for CASSSPTGLSSGNTIYF.

The V gene is TRBV6-1, the J gene TRBJ2-5, with TRBD2 as a possible D gene (6 bases). The CDR3 spans 16 residues. V lost 1 base, J lost 2 bases, and 14 bases lay in between. The germline V gene encodes CDR1 MNHNS and CDR2 SASEGT. The CDR3 sequence: CASSEGGRRGQETQYF. The CDR3, as DNA: TGTGCCAGCAGTGAAGGGGGCAGGCGGGGACAAGAGACCCAGTACTTC.

V gene TRBV10-1 combines with J gene TRBJ2-3; D gene ambiguous. The CDR3 is 13 residues long. Trimming took 4 bases from V and 2 from J, leaving 7 bases between them. Germline V CDR1 and CDR2: WNHNN, SYGVQD (reference sequence). The CDR3 region is CASSVRNTDTQYF. In DNA form, the CDR3 reads TGCGCCAGCAGTGTTAGAAACACAGATACGCAGTATTTT.

The genes are TRBV28 and TRBJ1-1, with 8 positions matching TRBD1. The CDR3 contains 15 residues. V was pared by 8 bases and J by 0 bases, with 8 bases of the junction left unmatched. Germline V gives CDR1 MDHEN, CDR2 SYDVKM. CDR3: CASLDSTGVNTEAFF. CDR3 in DNA: TGTGCCAGCCTAGATTCGACAGGGGTGAACACTGAAGCTTTCTTT.

The chain recombines TRBV7-9 with TRBJ2-5; 7 positions agree with TRBD2. V lost 2 bases and J lost 4; bases outside the gene matches: 10. CDR3 length: 16 residues. The germline gives CDR1 SEHNR, CDR2 FQNEAQ (reference sequence). The CDR3 loop is CASSLTVFGLGETQYF. The CDR3 coding sequence is TGTGCCAGCAGCTTAACTGTCTTTGGACTAGGAGAGACCCAGTACTTC.

This CDR3 reads CASSPRTGNYEQFF. The CDR3, as DNA: TGTGCCAGTAGCCCCAGGACAGGGAATTATGAGCAGTTCTTC. The chain has TRBV19 and TRBJ2-1; 8 bases map to TRBD1. Unmatched junction bases numbered 9, after V lost 6 bases and J lost 8 bases. Germline loops: CDR1 LNHDA, CDR2 SQIVND (reference sequence). The CDR3 has 14 amino acids.

This sequence joins TRBV30 and TRBJ2-2; D might be TRBD2 (5 bases). The germline gives CDR1 GTSNPN, CDR2 SVGIG (reference sequence). Trimming removed 4 bases from V and 2 bases from J, with 14 bases in between. The CDR3 covers 15 residues. CDR3 residues: CAWTRAGVNTGELFF. Here the CDR3 DNA reads TGTGCCTGGACGAGGGCAGGAGTCAACACCGGGGAGCTGTTTTTT.

Worth noting for this clone: Other DNA sequences in the same sample also yield this CDR3. This chain uses TRBV29-1 with TRBJ2-5, with D maybe TRBD1 (6 bases). This CDR3 is 12 amino acids long. V was pared by 4 bases and J by 0 bases, with 6 bases between. Germline V gene data show CDR1 as SQVTM and CDR2 as ANQGSEA. The CDR3 nucleotides read TGCAGCGTTGGACAGGACCAAGAGACCCAGTACTTC. Encoded protein: CSVGQDQETQYF. Supplemented by reference TRBV29-1 and TRBJ2-5, the full variable domain reads SAVISQKPSRDICQRGTSLTIQCQVDSQVTMMFWYRQQPGQSLTLIATANQGSEATYESGFVIDKFPISRPNLTFSTLTVSNMSPEDSSIYLCSVGQDQETQYFGPGTRLLVL.

The chain combines TRBV30 with TRBJ2-4; the D is unclear. This CDR3 region has 14 residues. In germline, CDR1 is GTSNPN, CDR2 SVGIG (reference sequence). The V end lost 1 base, the J end lost 3 bases, and 10 bases lay between the germline ends. The CDR3 DNA reads as TGTGCCTGGAGTGGTATAACAGTCAAAAACATTCAGTACTTC. This translates into CAWSGITVKNIQYF. The whole variable domain, remainder taken from reference TRBV30 and TRBJ2-4, is SQTIHQWPATLVQPVGSPLSLECTVEGTSNPNLYWYRQAAGRGLQLLFYSVGIGQISSEVPQNLSASRPQDRQFILSSKKLLLSDSGFYLCAWSGITVKNIQYFGAGTRLSVL.